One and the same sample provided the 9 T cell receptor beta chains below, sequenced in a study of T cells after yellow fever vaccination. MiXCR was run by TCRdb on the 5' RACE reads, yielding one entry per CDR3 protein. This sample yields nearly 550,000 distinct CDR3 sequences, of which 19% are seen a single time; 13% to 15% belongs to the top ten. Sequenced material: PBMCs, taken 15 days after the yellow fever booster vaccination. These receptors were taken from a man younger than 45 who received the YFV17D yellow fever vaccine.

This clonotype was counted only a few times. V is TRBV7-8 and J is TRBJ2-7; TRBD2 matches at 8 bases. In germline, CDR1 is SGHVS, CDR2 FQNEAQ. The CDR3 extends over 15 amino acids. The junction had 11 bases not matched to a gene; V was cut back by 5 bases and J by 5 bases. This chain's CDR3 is CASSATGTRGHEQYF. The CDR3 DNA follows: TGTGCCAGCAGCGCCACCGGGACTAGAGGCCACGAGCAGTACTTC.

The CDR3 DNA is TGTGCCAGCAGCATCGTCACGGGGCCTGGGGCCAACGTCCTGACTTTC. It encodes CASSIVTGPGANVLTF. The genes are TRBV9 and TRBJ2-6, with D perhaps matching TRBD1 or TRBD2 (5 bases each). Trimming removed 4 bases at V and 2 bases at J, with 13 bases between. Germline CDR1 is SGDLS and CDR2 is YYNGEE. CDR3 length equals 16 residues.

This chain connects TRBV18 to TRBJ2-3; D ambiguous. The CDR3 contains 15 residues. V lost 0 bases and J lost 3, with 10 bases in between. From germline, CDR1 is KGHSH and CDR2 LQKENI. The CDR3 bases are TGTGCCAGCTCACCACCGACGAGTAGAACAGATACGCAGTATTTT. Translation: CASSPPTSRTDTQYF.

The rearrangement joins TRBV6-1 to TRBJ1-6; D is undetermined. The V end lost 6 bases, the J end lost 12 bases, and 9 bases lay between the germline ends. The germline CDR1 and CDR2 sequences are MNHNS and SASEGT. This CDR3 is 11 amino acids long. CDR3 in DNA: TGTGCCAGCAGCTTTGGGCTACCCCTCCACTTT. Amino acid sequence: CASSFGLPLHF.

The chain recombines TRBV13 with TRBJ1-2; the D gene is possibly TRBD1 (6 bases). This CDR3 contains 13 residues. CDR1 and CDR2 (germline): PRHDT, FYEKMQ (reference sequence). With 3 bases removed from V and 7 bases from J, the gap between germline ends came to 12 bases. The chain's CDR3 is CASSFTGSAGYTF. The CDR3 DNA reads TGTGCCAGCAGCTTTACAGGGTCGGCTGGCTACACCTTC.

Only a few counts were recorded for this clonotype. The CDR3 reads CASSSGTSGTLPRDEQFF. The CDR3 bases are TGTGCCAGCAGCTCCGGGACTAGCGGGACCCTCCCGCGGGATGAGCAGTTCTTC. The chain recombines TRBV11-1 with TRBJ2-1; 13 bases map to TRBD2. The CDR3 spans 18 residues. Looked up from germline, CDR1 is SGHAT and CDR2 is FQDESV (reference sequence). With V trimmed by 4 bases and J by 8 bases, 14 bases remained unmatched. Variable domain in full (rest from reference TRBV11-1 and TRBJ2-1): EAEVAQSPRYKITEKSQAVAFWCDPISGHATLYWYRQILGQGPELLVQFQDESVVDDSQLPKDRFSAERLKGVDSTLKIQPAELGDSAMYLCASSSGTSGTLPRDEQFFGPGTRLTVL.

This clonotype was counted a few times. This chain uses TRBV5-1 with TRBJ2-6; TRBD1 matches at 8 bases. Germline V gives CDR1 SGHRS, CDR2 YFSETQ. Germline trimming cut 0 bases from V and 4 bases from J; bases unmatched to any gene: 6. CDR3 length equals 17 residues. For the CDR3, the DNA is TGCGCCAGCAGCTTGGCCTACAGGGGGAGCGGGGCCAACGTCCTGACTTTC. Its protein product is CASSLAYRGSGANVLTF.

This CDR3 reads CASSSRGAGANVLTF. The CDR3 DNA follows: TGTGCCAGCTCAAGCAGGGGGGCTGGGGCCAACGTCCTGACTTTC. The J gene is TRBJ2-6, the V gene TRBV18, with D perhaps matching TRBD1 (7 bases). V lost 5 bases and J 2 bases, leaving 10 bases between the germline ends. This CDR3 is 15 amino acids long. Germline V gives CDR1 KGHSH, CDR2 LQKENI.

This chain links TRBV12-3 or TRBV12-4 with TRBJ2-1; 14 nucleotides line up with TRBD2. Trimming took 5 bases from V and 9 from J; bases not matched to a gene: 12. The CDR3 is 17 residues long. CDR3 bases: TGTGCCAGCAGTCCATCGACCGGGACTAGCGGGAGAGGTGAGCAGTTCTTC. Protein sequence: CASSPSTGTSGRGEQFF.